The TCR beta chain under discussion was sequenced for a study of cytomegalovirus exposure and HLA in healthy donors (dated 2017 in TCRdb). For the study in its entirety: An earlier analysis of some 550 of the donors reported roughly 270 Gb of sequence data and 120 million or so unique TCR beta sequences from roughly 180 million T cells. Approximately 300 gigabases of sequencing data and around 88 million unique TCR sequences made up an early release that covered approximately 650 HLA-typed donors. The genetic ancestry cluster associated with self-reported Caucasian donors included 81% of the roughly 400 genotyped donors. The study was designed to test whether signatures of past pathogen exposure could be identified by cataloging public T cell receptors. The study used immunosequencing to profile the T cell repertoires of approximately 690 subjects and linked those repertoires to cytomegalovirus serostatus. Besides the first cohort of approximately 710 subjects, a separate validation cohort made up of 95 to 150 different subjects was used. To predict cytomegalovirus infection status, the study brought together high-throughput TCR immunosequencing, statistical association of individual TCRs with disease status, and machine learning. To study patterns of TCR occurrence, a later analysis re-analyzed previously published TCR beta repertoires from hundreds of donors and added high-resolution HLA genotyping. In the later analysis, no new phenotypic data were used to find candidate immune exposures; instead, reliance was placed on TCR beta sequences and their occurrence across donors. An earlier analysis of approximately 640 of the donors applied high-throughput TCR beta sequencing to assess whether each TCR beta V gene segment acted as functional or pseudogenic. Alongside the repertoire data, information on donor age, sex, ethnicity and CMV serostatus was compiled. A later genetic analysis used genome-wide SNP genotypes for about 60% of the roughly 700 donors, treating that subset as a discovery cohort. All discovery cohort repertoires had been generated using a single sequencing platform. HLA typing included class I and class II loci at four-digit resolution. Typing coverage differed by locus: A, B, C, DRB1 and DQB1 were typed in about 620-630 donors, DQA1 in 522, DPA1 in some 570, and DPB1 in just under 480. Because of strong linkage in the cohort, four to six DR-DQ haplotypes were treated as single units for association and clustering. Across approximately 400 genotyped donors of the cohort, an average of approximately 240,000 unique TCR beta nucleotide sequences per donor were sequenced, and approximately 17% of those sequences were non-productive.

The cysteine opens and the phenylalanine closes a CDR3 of 14 amino acids. Solely the CDR3 DNA is kept, with 42 bases framed from the first base. V and J lose 0 bases and 4 bases, and a span of 9 bases separates them. Based on the germline V gene, the CDR1 and CDR2 sequences are LGHNA and YSLEER. Summary of the overall study and its limitations: Presence/absence analyses assumed roughly uniform sequencing depth across donors, an assumption that may not hold. For the cohort, immune exposure information was limited to CMV serostatus. A cluster of highly shared sequence variants was judged likely to represent a technical artifact of the sequencing pipeline. Because counts were too low, about 15 rarely observed V segments, including chromosome 9 orphons, were left out of the earlier analysis of several hundred of the donors. Compared with equally common non-associated chains, HLA-associated TCR beta chains in a later analysis were more clonally expanded and had lower generation probabilities. A further reported finding was that TCR beta sequences accurately predicted the HLA-A and HLA-B alleles for most subjects in the first cohort. Linkage disequilibrium might explain the correlated functional status among segregating V segments, but an unknown experimental factor could not be ruled out. The authors suggested that the approach could potentially be extended to other disease states and immunological phenotypes. A later analysis found that most CMV-associated TCR beta chains appeared HLA-restricted, with HLA associations seemingly driven largely by CMV exposure. According to a later analysis, TCR association rates differed among HLA loci, with DRB1 alleles showing the most associated TCRs and HLA-C alleles showing the fewest. A few of the identified cytomegalovirus-associated TCR beta chains were confirmed in vitro to be specific for cytomegalovirus antigens. In both the original and validation cohorts, the classifier was reported to diagnose cytomegalovirus status with high specificity and sensitivity. The study gave a list of 150 to 200 TCR beta chains associated with cytomegalovirus. Because HLA typing was missing for some donors at each locus, association tests included only the typed subset. An association between a missense DCLRE1C variant and V-gene and J-gene trimming of TCR beta chains was found in a later genetic analysis and replicated in an independent cohort. In an earlier analysis of over 550 of the donors, most TCR beta V segments were observed in productive rearrangements about 87% or about 30% of the time, broadly matching IMGT annotations. In this cohort, only TCR beta chains were sequenced, and detectable features were limited by the absence of alpha or paired-chain data. Most TCR sequences were observed very rarely across donors, whereas some public TCRs were present in many individuals. Some IMGT-functional V segments, including TRBV6-2 and TRBV6-3, could not be distinguished by the 87-base-pair reads and were therefore excluded. Strong co-occurrence of HLA alleles, especially DR and DQ, made assigning TCR associations to individual alleles difficult. According to a later genetic analysis, donors in an Asian-associated ancestry cluster had fewer N-insertions in productive TCRs than the roughly 700-donor mean. Several of the top co-occurrence clusters appeared to be linked to parvovirus B19, influenza, CMV and Epstein-Barr virus, according to a later analysis. In a later analysis, some 17,000 TCR beta sequences were associated with specific HLA alleles at a false discovery rate of 0.05.

This clone appeared a single time. Its antigen is currently not known. No base quality values were provided; no much bigger clone lies one nucleotide off. In total, just over 650 healthy bone marrow donors made up the cohort. Cohort members were all nominally healthy when sampled, although unrecorded immune exposures were likely present. The donor was CMV seronegative and belonged to the group of 320 or so seronegative cohort members. Every donor gave a peripheral blood sample, and the peripheral blood mononuclear cells from that sample were used for TCR beta sequencing. The Qiagen DNeasy Blood Extraction Kit was used to extract genomic DNA from the blood cell samples. Library method: the immunoSEQ multiplex PCR assay. For the multiplex PCR, a mixture combining 60 forward primers for TCR Vbeta segments and 13 reverse primers for TCR Jbeta segments was used. The CDR3 region of rearranged TCR beta genes was amplified from genomic DNA with a multiplex PCR assay. On the Illumina HiSeq System, the amplified TCR beta libraries were sequenced as 87-base-pair reads. The paper's data handling went like this. Across the 700 or so repertoires, a later analysis counted roughly 84 million unique TCR beta chains, around 10 million of which were shared by at least two donors. Raw reads were error-corrected and collapsed into unique sequences with a nearest-neighbor algorithm that merged closely related sequences to remove PCR and sequencing errors. V, D and J gene segments were assigned by aligning CDR3 sequences to IMGT reference sequences. Each retained sequence needed at least a six-nucleotide match to both a V gene segment and a J gene segment. A rearrangement counted as productive if the CDR3 had no stop codons and remained in frame with V and J, and every other rearrangement counted as non-productive. CDR3 was defined by IMGT convention, running from the second conserved V-encoded cysteine to the conserved J-encoded phenylalanine. Sequences without an unambiguous match to a single V gene segment were excluded from the earlier analysis of 450 to 650 of the donors. In an earlier analysis of 587 of the donors, a V segment was called functional when productive rearrangements were above 56.7%, and segregating when the standard deviation between donors exceeded 5%. A statistical classification framework was developed to diagnose cytomegalovirus status using the catalog of TCR beta chain sequences. A later analysis assigned V and J genes by comparing TCR nucleotide sequences with IMGT/GENE-DB human TR gene sequences. The TCRdist pipeline was used in a later analysis to assign CDR3 sequences and most-parsimonious VDJ recombination scenarios. In a later analysis, each TCR beta chain was defined by its CDR3 amino acid sequence together with its V-gene family, and reads without a unique V-gene family were excluded. A later analysis removed several hundred highly shared, low-generation-probability nucleotide sequences to deal with suspected cross-contamination and a sequencing artifact. A later analysis calculated a clonal expansion index for each public chain from normalized within-repertoire ranks of inferred template counts. In a later analysis, generation probabilities were computed with a VDJ recombination model fitted to out-of-frame rearrangements, and the resulting probabilities were checked against IGoR. A later analysis scored TCR-TCR, TCR-HLA and TCR-CMV co-occurrence with hypergeometric tests, applying a repertoire-size bias correction to TCR pairs. False discovery rates were estimated in a later analysis by permuting HLA or CMV assignments 20 times. In a later analysis, co-occurring TCRs were grouped using DBSCAN, with TCRdist sequence similarity added in when clustering inside HLA-allele-positive subsets. For co-occurrence clustering, repertoires with fewer than 30,000 or more than 120,000 public chains were excluded, along with five or six repertoires with anomalous nucleotide sharing. The clones in this table, taken by TCRdb from immuneACCESS, are in-frame only. Not every clone is retained; where verified, under half of the shortfall comes from an unresolved V gene, and the cause of the rest is unknown. That table supplies the V and J calls and clone size; D and trimming were determined from the DNA. Present in this sample are some 85,000 clones, 76% of which were seen just once. Together, the top ten hold more than 1.3% of the sample.

Sequencing was carried out using PBMCs. This clonotype originated in a male donor in good health and CMV-seronegative. The V and J genes are TRBV4-3 and TRBJ1-2; perhaps TRBD1 is the D gene, with 5 bases matching. The nucleotide sequence reads TGCGCCAGCAGCCAAGACGTAAGGGGCTATGGCTACACCTTC. Protein translation: CASSQDVRGYGYTF.